These 2 T cell receptor beta chains came from one sample sequenced in a study of cytomegalovirus exposure and HLA in healthy donors. PCR used 60 Vbeta primers and 13 Jbeta primers. TCRdb's table, derived via immunoSEQ multiplex PCR, lists solely in-frame clones and lacks some. The repertoire has 190,000 or so clones, 60% to 85% of them found once; the top ten carry 1.5%. Source material: PBMCs. Receptors were obtained from a girl between 10 and 17 years old in good health and CMV-seropositive.

V usage is TRBV7-2 and J usage is TRBJ2-5, with D hard to call. The CDR3 consists of 15 residues. Germline-derived CDR1 and CDR2 are SGHTA and FQGNSA. With 4 bases removed from V and 0 bases from J, the gap between germline ends came to 12 bases. DNA for the CDR3: TGTGCCAGCAGCTCACAGACATCCTACCAAGAGACCCAGTACTTC. Protein sequence: CASSSQTSYQETQYF.

The chain is built from TRBV5-4 and TRBJ1-1, with D unclear. The CDR3 covers 13 residues. Trimming removed 0 bases from V and 6 bases from J, with 9 bases in between. CDR1 and CDR2 from the germline V gene are SGHNT and YYREEE (reference sequence). The CDR3 DNA is TGTGCCAGCAGCTTGGATCTCTATTCTGAAGCTTTCTTT. It is translated as CASSLDLYSEAFF.